This T cell receptor (beta chain) was sequenced during a study of spatial heterogeneity in lung cancer. TCRdb re-called the 5' RACE reads with MiXCR, one entry per CDR3 protein. The sample contains fewer than 60,000 distinct CDR3 sequences, 6.5% to 7.5% of which appear only once. There are many counts of this clonotype. As for time point: blood at routine non-recurrence follow-up after resection. Whole RNA obtained from tumor, nontumor lung or frozen PBMC underwent sequencing without sorting. This sequence was found in a female donor with early-stage non-small cell lung cancer. Here the sequenced sample was PBMCs, taken at follow-up.

The CDR3 nucleotides read TGTGCCAGCAGTTATGAGTTCTCTGGGGCCAACGTCCTGACTTTC. Translated: CASSYEFSGANVLTF. The chain uses TRBV6-6 and TRBJ2-6, with no clear D. The germline gives CDR1 MNHNY, CDR2 SVGAGI (reference sequence). The CDR3 spans 15 residues. V lost 3 bases and J 0 bases, leaving 6 bases between the germline ends.